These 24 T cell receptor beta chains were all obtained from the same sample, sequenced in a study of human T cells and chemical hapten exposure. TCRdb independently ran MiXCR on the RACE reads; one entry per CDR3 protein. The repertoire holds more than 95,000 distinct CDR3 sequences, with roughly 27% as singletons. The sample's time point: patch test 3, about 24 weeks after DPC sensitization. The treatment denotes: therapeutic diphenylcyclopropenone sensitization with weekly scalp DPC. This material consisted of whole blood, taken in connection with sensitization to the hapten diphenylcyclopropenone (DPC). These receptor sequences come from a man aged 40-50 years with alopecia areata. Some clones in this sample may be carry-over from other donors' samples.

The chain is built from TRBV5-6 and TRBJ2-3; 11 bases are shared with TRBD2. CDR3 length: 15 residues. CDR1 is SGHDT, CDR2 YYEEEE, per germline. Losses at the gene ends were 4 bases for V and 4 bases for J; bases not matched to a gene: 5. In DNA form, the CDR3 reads TGTGCCAGCAGCCTACTAGCGGGAGCCCCAGATACGCAGTATTTT. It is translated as CASSLLAGAPDTQYF.

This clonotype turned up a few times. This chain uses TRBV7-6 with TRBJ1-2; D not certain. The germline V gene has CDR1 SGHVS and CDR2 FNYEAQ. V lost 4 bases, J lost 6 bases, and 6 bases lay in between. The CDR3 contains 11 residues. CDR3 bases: TGTGCCAGCAGCTCCGGGGATGGCTACACCTTC. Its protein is CASSSGDGYTF.

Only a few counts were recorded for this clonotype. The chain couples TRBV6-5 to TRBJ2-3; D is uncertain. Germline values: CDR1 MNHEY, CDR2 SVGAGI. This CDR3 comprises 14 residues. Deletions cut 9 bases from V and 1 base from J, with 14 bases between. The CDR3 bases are TGTGCCAGTCGACGTGATGGAGGCACAGATACGCAGTATTTT. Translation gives CASRRDGGTDTQYF.

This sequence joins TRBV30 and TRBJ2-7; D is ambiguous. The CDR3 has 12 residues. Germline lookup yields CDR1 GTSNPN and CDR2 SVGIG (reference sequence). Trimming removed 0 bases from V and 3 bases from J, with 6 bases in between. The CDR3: CAWSVRDYEQYF. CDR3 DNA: TGTGCCTGGAGTGTTCGAGACTACGAGCAGTACTTC.

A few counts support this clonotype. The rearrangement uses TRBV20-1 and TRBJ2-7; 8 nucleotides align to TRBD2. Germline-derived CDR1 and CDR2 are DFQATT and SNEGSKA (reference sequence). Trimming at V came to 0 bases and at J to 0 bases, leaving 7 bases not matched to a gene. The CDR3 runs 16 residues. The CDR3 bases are TGCAGTGCTAGAGACCAAGGCGGGAGGTCCTCCTACGAGCAGTACTTC. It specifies CSARDQGGRSSYEQYF.

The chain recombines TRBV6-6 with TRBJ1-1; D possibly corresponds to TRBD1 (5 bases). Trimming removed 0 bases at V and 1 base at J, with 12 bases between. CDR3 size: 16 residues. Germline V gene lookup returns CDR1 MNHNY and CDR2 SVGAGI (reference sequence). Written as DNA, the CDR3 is TGTGCCAGCAGTTACTCAAACGACAGAGAGAACACTGAAGCTTTCTTT. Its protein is CASSYSNDRENTEAFF.

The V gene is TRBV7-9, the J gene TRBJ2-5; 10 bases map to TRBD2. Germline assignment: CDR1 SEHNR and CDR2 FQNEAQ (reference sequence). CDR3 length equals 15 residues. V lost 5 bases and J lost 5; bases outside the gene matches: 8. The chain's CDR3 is CASSGLAVKEETQYF. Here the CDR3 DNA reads TGTGCCAGCAGCGGACTAGCGGTCAAAGAGGAGACCCAGTACTTC.

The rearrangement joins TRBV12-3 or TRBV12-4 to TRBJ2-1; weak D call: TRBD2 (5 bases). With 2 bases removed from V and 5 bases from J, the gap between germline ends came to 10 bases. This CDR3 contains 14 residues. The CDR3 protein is CASSLFAGDNEQFF. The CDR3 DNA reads TGTGCCAGCAGTTTATTCGCCGGGGACAATGAGCAGTTCTTC.

The CDR3 DNA follows: TGTGCCAGCAGCTTATCCAACGGACGGACGGAGACCCAGTACTTC. This codes for CASSLSNGRTETQYF. The V call is TRBV7-6, the J call TRBJ2-5; D is undetermined. The CDR3 is 15 amino acids. From germline, CDR1 is SGHVS and CDR2 FNYEAQ. The germline V and J ends were trimmed by 2 bases and 5 bases, with 15 bases remaining between them.

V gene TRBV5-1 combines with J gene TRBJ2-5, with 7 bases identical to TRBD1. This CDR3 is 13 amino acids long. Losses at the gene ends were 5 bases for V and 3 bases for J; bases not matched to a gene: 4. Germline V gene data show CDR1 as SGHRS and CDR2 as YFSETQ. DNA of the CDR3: TGCGCCAGCAGTCGACAGGGTGAAGAGACCCAGTACTTC. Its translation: CASSRQGEETQYF.

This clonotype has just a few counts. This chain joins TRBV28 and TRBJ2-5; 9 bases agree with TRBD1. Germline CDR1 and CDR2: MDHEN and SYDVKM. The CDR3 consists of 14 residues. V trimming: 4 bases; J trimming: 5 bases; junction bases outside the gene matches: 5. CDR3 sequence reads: CASSSTGGEETQYF. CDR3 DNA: TGTGCCAGCAGTTCCACAGGGGGCGAGGAGACCCAGTACTTC.

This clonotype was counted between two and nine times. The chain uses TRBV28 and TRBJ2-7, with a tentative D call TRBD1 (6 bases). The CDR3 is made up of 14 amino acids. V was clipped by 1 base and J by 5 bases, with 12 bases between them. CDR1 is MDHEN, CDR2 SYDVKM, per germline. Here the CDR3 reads CASSLYRAGDEQYF. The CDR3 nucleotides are TGTGCCAGCAGTTTATACAGGGCCGGGGACGAGCAGTACTTC.

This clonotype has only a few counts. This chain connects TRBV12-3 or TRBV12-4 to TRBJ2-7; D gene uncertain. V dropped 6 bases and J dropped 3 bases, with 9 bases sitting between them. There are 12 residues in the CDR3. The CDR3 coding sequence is TGTGCCAGCAGCCCCCGAGTCTACGAGCAGTACTTC. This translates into CASSPRVYEQYF.

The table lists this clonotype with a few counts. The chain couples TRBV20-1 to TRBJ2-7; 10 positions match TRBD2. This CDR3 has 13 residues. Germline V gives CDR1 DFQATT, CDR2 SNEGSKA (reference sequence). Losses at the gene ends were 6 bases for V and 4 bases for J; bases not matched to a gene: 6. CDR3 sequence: CSAPLAGRYEQYF. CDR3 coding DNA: TGCAGTGCCCCACTAGCGGGAAGGTACGAGCAGTACTTC.

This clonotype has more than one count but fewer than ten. The CDR3 sequence: CSAGDRGATNEKLFF. The CDR3 nucleotides read TGCAGTGCTGGCGACAGGGGAGCAACTAATGAAAAACTGTTTTTT. The chain has TRBV20-1 and TRBJ1-4, with 8 bases aligning to TRBD1. CDR3 size: 15 residues. The junction had 5 bases not matched to a gene; V was cut back by 5 bases and J by 0 bases. Germline V CDR1 and CDR2: DFQATT, SNEGSKA (reference sequence).

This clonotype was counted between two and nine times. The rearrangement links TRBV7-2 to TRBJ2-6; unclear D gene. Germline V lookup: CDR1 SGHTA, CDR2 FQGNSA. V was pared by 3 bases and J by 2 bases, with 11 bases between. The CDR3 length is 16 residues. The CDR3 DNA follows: TGTGCCAGCAGCTTGGGGTATAGAACTGGGGCCAACGTCCTGACTTTC. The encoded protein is CASSLGYRTGANVLTF.

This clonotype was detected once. CDR3 DNA: TGTGCCAGTAGACTAGCGGGAGGCAACAATGAGCAGTTCTTC. This encodes CASRLAGGNNEQFF. The gene calls are TRBV19 and TRBJ2-1; 12 positions match TRBD2. Germline CDR1 LNHDA, CDR2 SQIVND (reference sequence). The CDR3 consists of 14 residues. The ends lost 6 bases at V and 5 bases at J; junction bases unmatched: 2.

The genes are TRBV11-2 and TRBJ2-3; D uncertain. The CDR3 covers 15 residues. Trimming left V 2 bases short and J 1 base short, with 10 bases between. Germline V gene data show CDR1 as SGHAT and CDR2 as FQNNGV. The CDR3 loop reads CASSLSSRGTDTQYF. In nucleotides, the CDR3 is TGTGCCAGCAGCTTAAGCTCTCGGGGCACAGATACGCAGTATTTT.

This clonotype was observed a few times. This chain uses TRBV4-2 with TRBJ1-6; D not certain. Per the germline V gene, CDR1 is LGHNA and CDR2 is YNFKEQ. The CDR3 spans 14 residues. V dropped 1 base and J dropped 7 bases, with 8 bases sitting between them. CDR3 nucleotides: TGTGCCAGCAGCCAAGTACAGCAAAATTCACCCCTCCACTTT. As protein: CASSQVQQNSPLHF.

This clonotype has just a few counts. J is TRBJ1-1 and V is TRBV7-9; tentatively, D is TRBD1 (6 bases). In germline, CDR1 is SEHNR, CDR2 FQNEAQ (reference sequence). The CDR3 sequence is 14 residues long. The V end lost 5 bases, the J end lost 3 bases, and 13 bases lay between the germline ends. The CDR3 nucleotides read TGTGCCAGCAGCCCCAGGGGAGGGGACACTGAAGCTTTCTTT. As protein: CASSPRGGDTEAFF.

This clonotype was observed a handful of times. CDR3 residues: CASSRTSGSTDTQYF. CDR3 DNA: TGTGCCAGCAGTCGGACTAGCGGGAGTACAGATACGCAGTATTTT. The rearrangement uses TRBV6-1 and TRBJ2-3, with TRBD2 identical over 13 bases. Germline V gene data show CDR1 as MNHNS and CDR2 as SASEGT. This CDR3 comprises 15 residues. J gave up 3 bases and V 5 bases, and 2 bases lay outside the gene matches.

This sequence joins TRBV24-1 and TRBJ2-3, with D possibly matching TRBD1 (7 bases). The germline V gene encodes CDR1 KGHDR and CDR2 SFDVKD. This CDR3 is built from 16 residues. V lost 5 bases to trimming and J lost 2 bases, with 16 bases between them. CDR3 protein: CATSVSGGGYTDTQYF. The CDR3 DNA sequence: TGTGCCACCAGTGTTAGCGGAGGGGGCTACACAGATACGCAGTATTTT.

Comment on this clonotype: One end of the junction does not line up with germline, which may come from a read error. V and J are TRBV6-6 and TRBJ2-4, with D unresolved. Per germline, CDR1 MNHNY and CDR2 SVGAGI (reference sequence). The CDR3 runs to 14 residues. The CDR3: CATSLGVAKNIQYF. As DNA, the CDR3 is TGTGCCACCAGTTTGGGCGTTGCCAAAAACATTCAGTACTTC.

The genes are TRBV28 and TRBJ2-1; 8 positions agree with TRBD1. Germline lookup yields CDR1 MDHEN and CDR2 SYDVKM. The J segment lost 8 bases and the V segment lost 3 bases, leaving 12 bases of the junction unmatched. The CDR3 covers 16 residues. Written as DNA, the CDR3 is TGTGCCAGCAGTTTTAGAGGCGCAGGGGGCATGGATGAGCAGTTCTTC. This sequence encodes CASSFRGAGGMDEQFF.